Sequencing of this T cell receptor (beta chain) was carried out in a study of blood T cell repertoires in COVID-19. This clone was recorded a few times. Method: immunoSEQ multiplex PCR; TCRdb's copy keeps in-frame clones and lacks some. This sample yields approximately 31,000 clones, of which about nine tenths are seen a single time; under 4% belongs to the top ten. What was sequenced was peripheral blood. The TCR was taken from a man aged 55-75 years with acute or convalescent COVID-19.

This CDR3 is CASSNGYRDRISTGNTIYF. CDR3 sequence (DNA): TGTGCCAGCAGCAATGGGTACCGGGACAGGATATCTACTGGAAACACCATATATTTT. This rearrangement joins TRBV21-1 to TRBJ1-3; whether TRBD1, the table's D call, matches the DNA was not checked. TRBV21-1 is listed as a pseudogene. The CDR3 covers 19 residues.